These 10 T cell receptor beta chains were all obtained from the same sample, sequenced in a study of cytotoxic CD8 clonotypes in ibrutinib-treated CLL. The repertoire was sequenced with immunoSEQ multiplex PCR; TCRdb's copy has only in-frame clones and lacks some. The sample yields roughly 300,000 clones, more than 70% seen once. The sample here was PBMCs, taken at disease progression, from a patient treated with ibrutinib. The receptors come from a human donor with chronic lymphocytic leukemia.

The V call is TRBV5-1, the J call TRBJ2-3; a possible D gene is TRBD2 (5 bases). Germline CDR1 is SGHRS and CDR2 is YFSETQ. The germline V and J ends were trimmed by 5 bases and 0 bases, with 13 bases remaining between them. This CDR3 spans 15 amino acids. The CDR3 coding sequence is TGCGCCAGCAGGCCCCTCAGACTAAGCACAGATACGCAGTATTTT. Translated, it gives CASRPLRLSTDTQYF.

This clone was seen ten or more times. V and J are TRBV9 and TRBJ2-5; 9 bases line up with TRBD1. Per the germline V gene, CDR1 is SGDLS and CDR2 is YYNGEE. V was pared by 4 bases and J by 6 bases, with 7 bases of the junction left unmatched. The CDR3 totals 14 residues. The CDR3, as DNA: TGTGCCAGCAGCAACCCGACAGGGGGGAAGACCCAGTACTTC. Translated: CASSNPTGGKTQYF. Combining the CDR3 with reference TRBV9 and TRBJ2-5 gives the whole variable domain DSGVTQTPKHLITATGQRVTLRCSPRSGDLSVYWYQQSLDQGLQFLIQYYNGEERAKGNILERFSAQQFPDLHSELNLSSLELGDSALYFCASSNPTGGKTQYFGPGTRLLVL.

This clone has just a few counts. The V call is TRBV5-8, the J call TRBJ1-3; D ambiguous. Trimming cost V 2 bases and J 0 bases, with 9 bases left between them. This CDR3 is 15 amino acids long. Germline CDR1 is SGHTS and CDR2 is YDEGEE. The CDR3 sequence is CASSFEAYSGNTIYF. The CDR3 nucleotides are TGTGCCAGCAGCTTTGAAGCCTACTCTGGAAACACCATATATTTT. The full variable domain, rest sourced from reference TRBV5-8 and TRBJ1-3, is EAGVTQSPTHLIKTRGQQATLRCSPISGHTSVYWYQQALGLGLQFLLWYDEGEERNRGNFPPRFSGRQFPNYSSELNVNALELEDSALYLCASSFEAYSGNTIYFGEGSWLTVV.

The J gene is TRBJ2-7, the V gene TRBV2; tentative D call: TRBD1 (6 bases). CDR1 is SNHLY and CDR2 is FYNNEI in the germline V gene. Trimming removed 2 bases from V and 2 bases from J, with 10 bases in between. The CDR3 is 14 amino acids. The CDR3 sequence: CASSESNRAYEQYF. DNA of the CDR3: TGTGCCAGCAGTGAAAGTAACAGGGCCTACGAGCAGTACTTC.

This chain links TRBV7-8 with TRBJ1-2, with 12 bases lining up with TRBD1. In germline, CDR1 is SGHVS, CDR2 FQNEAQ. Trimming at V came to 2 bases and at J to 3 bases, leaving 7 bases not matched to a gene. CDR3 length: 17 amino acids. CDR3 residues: CASSLRDRGRSDYGYTF. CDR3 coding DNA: TGTGCCAGCAGCTTAAGGGACAGGGGGCGATCCGACTATGGCTACACCTTC.

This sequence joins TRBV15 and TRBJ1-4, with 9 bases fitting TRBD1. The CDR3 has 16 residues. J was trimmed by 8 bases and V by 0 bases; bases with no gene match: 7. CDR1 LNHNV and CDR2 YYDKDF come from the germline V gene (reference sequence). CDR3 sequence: CATSREVGTGREKLFF. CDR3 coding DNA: TGTGCCACCAGCAGAGAAGTAGGGACAGGGAGGGAAAAACTGTTTTTT.

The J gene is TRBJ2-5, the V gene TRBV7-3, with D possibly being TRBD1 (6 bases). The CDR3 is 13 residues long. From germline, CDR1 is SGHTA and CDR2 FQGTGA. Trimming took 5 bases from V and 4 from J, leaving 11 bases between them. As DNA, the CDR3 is TGTGCCAGCAGCCGAACAGGGACAGAGACCCAGTACTTC. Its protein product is CASSRTGTETQYF.

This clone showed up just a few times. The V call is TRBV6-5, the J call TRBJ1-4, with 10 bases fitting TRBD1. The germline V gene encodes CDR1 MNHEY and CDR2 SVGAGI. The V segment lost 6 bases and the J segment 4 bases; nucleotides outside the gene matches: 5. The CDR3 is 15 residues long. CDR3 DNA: TGTGCCAGCAGAGAGGGGGACAGGGGTAATGAAAAACTGTTTTTT. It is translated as CASREGDRGNEKLFF.

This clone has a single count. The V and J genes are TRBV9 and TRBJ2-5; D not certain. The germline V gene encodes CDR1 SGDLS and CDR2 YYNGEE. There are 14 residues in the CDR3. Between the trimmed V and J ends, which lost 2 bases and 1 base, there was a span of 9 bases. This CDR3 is CASSVGDGQETQYF. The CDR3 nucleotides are TGTGCCAGCAGCGTCGGAGACGGCCAAGAGACCCAGTACTTC.

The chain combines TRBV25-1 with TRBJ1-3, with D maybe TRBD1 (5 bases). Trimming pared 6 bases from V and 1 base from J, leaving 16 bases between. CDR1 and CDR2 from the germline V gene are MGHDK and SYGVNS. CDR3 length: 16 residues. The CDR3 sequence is CASSQVKRGSGNTIYF. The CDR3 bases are TGTGCCAGCAGCCAGGTCAAACGGGGGTCTGGAAACACCATATATTTT.